Listed below are T cell receptor beta chains from one sample, sequenced in a study of blood T cell repertoires in COVID-19. The data were produced by immunoSEQ multiplex PCR, yet TCRdb's version contains in-frame clones alone and is incomplete. The sample holds some 49,000 clones; 81% are singletons and the top ten take under 25%. Sequencing was carried out using peripheral blood. Source of these receptors: a woman aged 80 or over with COVID-19, enrolled during active disease. Each CDR3 is given without its conserved first and last residue.

TRBV7-9,TRBJ2-1,ASSRTSGINEQF
TRBV5-5,TRBJ2-2,ASSPGDSSITGELF
TRBV5-4,TRBJ2-1,ASSLFLAGVAEQF
TRBV2,TRBJ1-5,ASSELFTRGRNQPQH
TRBV14,TRBJ2-3,ASSQGAPQY
TRBV7-8,TRBJ2-7,ASSQGLAGIYEQY
TRBV28,TRBJ2-7,ASRSQGGPYEQY
TRBV7-2,TRBJ2-7,ASSPVVSGSSSYEQY
TRBV9,TRBJ2-1,ASSVAGPTGEQF
TRBV19,TRBJ2-1,ASSIPGQGSNEQF
TRBV11-3,TRBJ2-3,ASSLGGRADTQY
TRBV9,TRBJ2-1,ASSVASSKTSGINEQF
TRBV3-1/TRBV3-2,TRBJ1-1,ASSKGQGEGEAF
TRBV6-6,TRBJ2-7,ASSYSESGAEQY
TRBV23-1,TRBJ2-2,ASSHVPREGYTGELF
TRBV7-8,TRBJ1-1,ASSLNRGGTEAF
TRBV7-6,TRBJ2-7,ASSLVGGSGSYEQY
TRBV7-2,TRBJ2-3,ASSPRGGNTDTQY
TRBV2,TRBJ1-5,ASSDERTWYSNQPQH
TRBV6-4,TRBJ2-3,ASLSRNSTDTQY
TRBV19,TRBJ2-5,ASSTSAQETQY
TRBV6-5,TRBJ2-7,ASSYRAGISYEQY
TRBV3-1/TRBV3-2,TRBJ1-1,ASSNRDRGPNTEAF
TRBV7-9,TRBJ2-3,ASSLPLATDTQY
TRBV27,TRBJ2-1,ASSLSEGLAGNNEQF
TRBV25-1,TRBJ1-1,ASSEYRGGTEAF
TRBV19,TRBJ2-3,ASSMSTLSTDTQY
TRBV19,TRBJ2-2,ASSIPPRQGKTGELF
TRBV10-2,TRBJ2-7,ASSGHGGLAFYEQY
TRBV5-1,TRBJ2-7,ASSPAGDHYEQY
TRBV11-3,TRBJ2-7,ASSPTSGRSEQY
TRBV28,TRBJ2-5,ASRQGGQETQY
TRBV5-1,TRBJ2-1,ASSLTSGISEQF
TRBV4-1,TRBJ2-1,ASSLGQGSGNEQF
TRBV5-6,TRBJ2-1,ASRKQGFGDEQF
TRBV24-1,TRBJ2-3,ATSETGTGFTDTQY
TRBV5-1,TRBJ2-7,ASSLWAGTSDPYEQY
TRBV7-8,TRBJ1-1,ASSPGQGRAEAF
TRBV2,TRBJ2-1,ASSFPDTSYNEQF
TRBV6-5,TRBJ2-5,ASSRQGETQY
TRBV6-5,TRBJ1-1,ASSPVLRGSAF
TRBV7-8,TRBJ1-2,ASSLRTGVMANYGYT
TRBV19,TRBJ1-5,ASSATGSNQPQH
TRBV9,TRBJ2-1,ASSVEGLAGTEQF
TRBV6-5,TRBJ2-2,ASEAGDGTGELF
TRBV23-1,TRBJ1-2,ASSPRVYGYT
TRBV11-2,TRBJ2-7,ASRLGASPYEQY
TRBV12-5,TRBJ1-5,ASAVNAGAQPQH
TRBV5-1,TRBJ2-7,ASSLDPGSYEQY
TRBV24-1,TRBJ2-7,ATSAWTPSSYEQY
TRBV9,TRBJ2-3,ASSPSQLDTQY
TRBV18,TRBJ2-3,ASSADLTSTDTQY
TRBV19,TRBJ2-2,ASTWTSINTGELF
TRBV4-1,TRBJ2-7,ASSHQGGYEQY